This is a list of T cell receptor beta chains from one sample in a study of cytomegalovirus exposure and HLA in healthy donors. Profiled with immunoSEQ multiplex PCR; TCRdb holds only in-frame clones, not every one. The table records 68,000 or so clones, approximately 78% of them present only once. Input material: PBMCs. All receptors derive from a human donor in good health. Each CDR3 is given with its conserved first and last residue.

v_call,j_call,cdr3_length,cdr3_aa
TRBV7-3,TRBJ2-2,17,CASSLMLGAGETGELFF
TRBV6-1,TRBJ2-7,15,CASSESAGVTYEQYF
TRBV19,TRBJ2-7,14,CASQPTRDSYEQYF
TRBV6-5,TRBJ2-3,14,CASSSTRQGYTQYF
TRBV27,TRBJ1-1,14,CASSSPGDRTEAFF
TRBV5-1,TRBJ1-5,13,CASSFEGNQPQHF
TRBV28,TRBJ2-7,15,CASSLRDRYSYEQYF
TRBV5-1,NA,10,CASSFYEQYF
TRBV10-3,TRBJ1-2,13,CAISPDRVAGYTF
TRBV2,TRBJ1-4,15,CASRQVGVPNEKLFF
TRBV7-2,TRBJ2-1,15,CASSLAGQGRNEQFF
TRBV19,TRBJ1-6,16,CASSETLAAYNSPLHF
TRBV2,TRBJ2-7,16,CASTLDLSGSSYEQYF
TRBV5-1,TRBJ2-1,15,CASSLLRGDDNEQFF
TRBV7-2,TRBJ2-7,14,CASGLAGSSYEQYF
TRBV9,TRBJ1-5,15,CASSRDGGDRQPQHF
TRBV7-3,TRBJ1-6,15,CASSLTTARNSPLHF
TRBV10-3,TRBJ2-3,15,CAISERWGGADTQYF
TRBV30,TRBJ1-2,14,CAWSVSRINYGYTF
TRBV5-6,TRBJ1-1,14,CASSFLTGWTEAFF
TRBV15,TRBJ1-5,19,CATSRERGLWDAQSQPQHF
TRBV7-6,TRBJ1-1,12,CASSPGQLEAFF
TRBV11-2,TRBJ1-2,14,CASMRTGARYGYTF
TRBV19,TRBJ1-2,13,CASSIPGSAGYTF
TRBV5-4,TRBJ1-1,15,CASSGDRFLNTEAFF
TRBV6-4,TRBJ1-3,16,CASTRPGTGRENTIYF
TRBV5-1,TRBJ1-1,15,CASSLVAREGTEAFF
TRBV6-6,TRBJ1-1,15,CASVNRGAVLTEAFF
TRBV7-2,TRBJ2-1,14,CASSFLWAGDEQFF
TRBV2,TRBJ2-3,17,CASSWAGGPGSTDTQYF
TRBV5-6,TRBJ1-1,14,CASSLVPGSTEAFF
TRBV9,TRBJ1-4,14,CASSTIGENEKLFF
TRBV9,TRBJ1-2,15,CASSVGRRTSGGYTF
TRBV18,TRBJ2-3,13,CASSLQGTDTQYF
TRBV27,TRBJ2-3,21,CASSLSRGSQELETSTDTQYF
TRBV5-4,TRBJ1-3,15,CASSLGKSSGNTIYF
TRBV2,TRBJ2-1,19,CASSESGVVGLFSYNEQFF
TRBV5-5,TRBJ2-7,18,CASSLEGDRGFVDYEQYF
TRBV7-2,TRBJ2-7,15,CASSLISLHAYEQYF
TRBV6-5,TRBJ2-1,15,CASSPYRGGLNEQFF
TRBV10-3,TRBJ2-7,13,CAISEGQLYEQYF
TRBV11-3,TRBJ2-5,15,CASSLAGGKGETQYF
TRBV4-1,TRBJ2-7,12,CASSQDRSEQYF
TRBV6-1,TRBJ1-2,14,CASSRTGADYGYTF
TRBV23-1,TRBJ1-2,19,CASSQPNPQTGSICGGYTF
TRBV11-1,TRBJ1-6,16,CASSLNPGFAGSPLHF
TRBV28,TRBJ2-5,14,CASSLRTGQETQYF
TRBV9,TRBJ1-1,13,CASSVVYDTEAFF
TRBV6-5,TRBJ2-5,14,CASSSKQGRETQYF
TRBV6-1,TRBJ2-1,12,CASKGAGNEQFF
TRBV7-2,TRBJ2-3,13,CASSRGNSDTQYF
TRBV6-1,TRBJ1-1,14,CASSEDWASTEAFF
TRBV27,TRBJ1-5,12,CASSFQGQPQHF
TRBV19,TRBJ2-7,15,CASSTYRDRANEQYF
TRBV19,TRBJ2-3,18,CASRKGLAGASSTDTQYF
TRBV27,TRBJ2-7,14,CASSGGQGLYEQYF
TRBV2,TRBJ2-2,14,CASTTSGKTGELFF
TRBV7-9,TRBJ1-4,11,CASELYEKLFF
TRBV5-1,TRBJ2-5,14,CASSYGRGRETQYF